This TCR beta chain was sequenced during a study of CD8+CD57+ T cells in acquired aplastic anemia. As for the study in general: Recorded DNA amounts for sorted CD4+ and CD8+ cells had an average of roughly 3.4 ug. Overall study results and limits: Patients were compared with controls for CD8+ Simpson's diversity, and no significant difference emerged. Patients and controls shared twenty-nine CD8+ CDR3 sequences, highly expressed in patients.

CDR1 and CDR2 (germline): DFQATT, SNEGSKA (reference sequence). The CDR3 runs 13 residues. V was clipped by 4 bases and J by 0 bases; unmatched bases: 2. Notes on this clonotype: Its target is not known.

Genomic DNA served as template for TCR beta VDJ and CDR3 profiling. TCRdb re-called the reads through MiXCR, storing one row per CDR3 protein. The sample shows about 190,000 distinct CDR3 sequences, around 65% of them seen only once. The genes are TRBV20-1 and TRBJ1-2, with 7 nucleotides matching TRBD1. The sequencing sample was made of sorted CD4+, CD8+, or CD8+CD57+ T cells (not recorded which) from PBMCs. This clonotype was obtained from a human donor with severe aplastic anemia or a healthy control (not recorded which). CDR3 region: CSATRGTNYGYTF. The CDR3 bases are TGCAGTGCTACCAGGGGGACTAACTATGGCTACACCTTC.